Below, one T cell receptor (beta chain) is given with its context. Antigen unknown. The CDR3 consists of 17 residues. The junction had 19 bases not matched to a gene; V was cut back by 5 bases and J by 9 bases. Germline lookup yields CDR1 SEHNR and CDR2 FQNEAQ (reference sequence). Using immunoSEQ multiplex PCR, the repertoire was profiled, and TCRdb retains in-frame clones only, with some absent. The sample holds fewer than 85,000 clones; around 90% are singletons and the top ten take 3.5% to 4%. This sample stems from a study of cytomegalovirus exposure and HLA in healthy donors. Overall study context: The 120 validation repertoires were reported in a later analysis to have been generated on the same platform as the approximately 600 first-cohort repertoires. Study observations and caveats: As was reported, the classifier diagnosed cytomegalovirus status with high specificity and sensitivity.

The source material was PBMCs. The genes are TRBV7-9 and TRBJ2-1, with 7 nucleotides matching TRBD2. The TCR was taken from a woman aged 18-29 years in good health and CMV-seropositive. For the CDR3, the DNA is TGTGCCAGCAGCCCCCCCGCGGGTAGCGGGTGGGTCGGTGAGCAGTTCTTC. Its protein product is CASSPPAGSGWVGEQFF.